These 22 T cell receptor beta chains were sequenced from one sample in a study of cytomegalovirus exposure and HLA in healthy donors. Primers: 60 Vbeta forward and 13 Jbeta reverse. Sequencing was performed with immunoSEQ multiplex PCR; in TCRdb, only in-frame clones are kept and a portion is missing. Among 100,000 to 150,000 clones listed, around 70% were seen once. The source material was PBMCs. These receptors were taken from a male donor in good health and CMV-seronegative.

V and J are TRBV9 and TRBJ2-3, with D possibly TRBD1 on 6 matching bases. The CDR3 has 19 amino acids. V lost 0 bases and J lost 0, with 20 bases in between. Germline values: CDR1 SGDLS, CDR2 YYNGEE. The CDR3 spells CASSVGRQVVGGSTDTQYF. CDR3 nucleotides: TGTGCCAGCAGCGTAGGGCGACAGGTAGTTGGGGGTAGCACAGATACGCAGTATTTT.

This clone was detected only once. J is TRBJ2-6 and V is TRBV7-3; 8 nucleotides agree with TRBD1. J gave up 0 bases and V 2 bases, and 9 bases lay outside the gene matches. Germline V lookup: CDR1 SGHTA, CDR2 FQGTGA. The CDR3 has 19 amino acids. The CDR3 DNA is TGTGCCAGCAGCTTAGATTTTGGACAGGGAGGCTCTGGGGCCAACGTCCTGACTTTC. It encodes CASSLDFGQGGSGANVLTF. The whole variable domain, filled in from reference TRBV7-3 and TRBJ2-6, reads GAGVSQTPSNKVTEKGKYVELRCDPISGHTALYWYRQSLGQGPEFLIYFQGTGAADDSGLPNDRFFAVRPEGSVSTLKIQRTERGDSAVYLCASSLDFGQGGSGANVLTFGAGSRLTVL.

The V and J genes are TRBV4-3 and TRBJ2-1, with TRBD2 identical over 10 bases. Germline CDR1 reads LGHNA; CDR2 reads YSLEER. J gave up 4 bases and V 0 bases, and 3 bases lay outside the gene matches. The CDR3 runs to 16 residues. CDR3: CASSQDLAGEYNEQFF. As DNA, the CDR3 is TGCGCCAGCAGCCAAGACCTAGCGGGAGAGTACAATGAGCAGTTCTTC.

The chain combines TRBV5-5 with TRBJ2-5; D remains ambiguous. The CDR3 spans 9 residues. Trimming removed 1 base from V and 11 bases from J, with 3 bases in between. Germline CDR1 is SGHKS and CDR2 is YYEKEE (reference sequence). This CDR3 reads CASSLPQYF. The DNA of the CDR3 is TGTGCCAGCAGCTTGCCTCAGTACTTC. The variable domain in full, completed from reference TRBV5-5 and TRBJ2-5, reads DAGVTQSPTHLIKTRGQQVTLRCSPISGHKSVSWYQQVLGQGPQFIFQYYEKEERGRGNFPDRFSARQFPNYSSELNVNALLLGDSALYLCASSLPQYFGPGTRLLVL.

The CDR3 sequence is CASSLIGDQETQYF. The CDR3 DNA sequence: TGTGCCAGCAGTTTAATAGGGGACCAAGAGACCCAGTACTTC. The rearrangement uses TRBV27 and TRBJ2-5; tentative D call: TRBD1 (5 bases). The V gene lost 2 bases and the J gene lost 0 bases, with 7 bases spanning the gap. The CDR3 has 14 amino acids. CDR1 and CDR2 (germline): MNHEY, SMNVEV (reference sequence).

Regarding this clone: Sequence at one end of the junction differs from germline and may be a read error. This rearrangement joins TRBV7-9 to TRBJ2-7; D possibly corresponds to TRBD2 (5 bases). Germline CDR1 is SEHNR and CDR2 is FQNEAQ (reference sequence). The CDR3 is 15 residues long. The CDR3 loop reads CSSSLEAASSYEQYF. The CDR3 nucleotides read TGTTCCAGCAGCTTAGAAGCGGCTAGCTCCTACGAGCAGTACTTC.

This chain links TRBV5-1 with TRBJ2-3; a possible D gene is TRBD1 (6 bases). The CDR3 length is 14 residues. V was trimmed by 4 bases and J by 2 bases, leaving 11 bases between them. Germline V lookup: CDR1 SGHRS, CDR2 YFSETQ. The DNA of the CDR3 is TGCGCCAGCAGCCTAGGGGACATCACAGATACGCAGTATTTT. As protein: CASSLGDITDTQYF.

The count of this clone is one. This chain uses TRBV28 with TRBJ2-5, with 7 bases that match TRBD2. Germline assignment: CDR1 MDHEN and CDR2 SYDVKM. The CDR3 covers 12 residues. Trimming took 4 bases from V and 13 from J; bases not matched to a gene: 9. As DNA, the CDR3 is TGTGCCAGCAGTTCAGCGGGGTCCCCCAGGTACTTC. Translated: CASSSAGSPRYF.

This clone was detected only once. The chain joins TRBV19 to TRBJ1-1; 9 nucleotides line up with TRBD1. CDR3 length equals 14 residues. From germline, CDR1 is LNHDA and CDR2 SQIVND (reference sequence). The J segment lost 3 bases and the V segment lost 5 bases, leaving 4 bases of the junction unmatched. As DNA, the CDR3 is TGTGCCAGTAGTTCCGGACAGGGGTACACTGAAGCTTTCTTT. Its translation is CASSSGQGYTEAFF.

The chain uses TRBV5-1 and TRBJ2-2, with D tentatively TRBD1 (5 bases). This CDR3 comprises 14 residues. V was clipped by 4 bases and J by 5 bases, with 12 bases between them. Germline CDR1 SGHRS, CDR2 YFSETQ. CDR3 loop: CASSLRRGTGELFF. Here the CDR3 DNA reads TGCGCCAGCAGCCTGCGTAGGGGTACCGGGGAGCTGTTTTTT. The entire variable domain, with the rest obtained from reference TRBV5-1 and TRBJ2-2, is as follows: KAGVTQTPRYLIKTRGQQVTLSCSPISGHRSVSWYQQTPGQGLQFLFEYFSETQRNKGNFPGRFSGRQFSNSRSEMNVSTLELGDSALYLCASSLRRGTGELFFGEGSRLTVL.

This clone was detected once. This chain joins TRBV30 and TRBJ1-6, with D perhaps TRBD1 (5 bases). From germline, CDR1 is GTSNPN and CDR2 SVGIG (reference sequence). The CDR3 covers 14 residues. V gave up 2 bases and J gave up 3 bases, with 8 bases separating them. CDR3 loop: CAWSPTDYNSPLHF. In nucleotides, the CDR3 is TGTGCCTGGAGTCCGACAGACTATAATTCACCCCTCCACTTT.

CDR3 DNA sequence: TGCGCCAGCAGTCGGGCCTCCCTGGGAGATTCACCCCTCCACTTT. Translated, it gives CASSRASLGDSPLHF. V usage is TRBV23-1 and J usage is TRBJ1-6; D not resolved. TRBV23-1 is an open reading frame whose function is uncertain. The CDR3 contains 15 residues. Trimming stripped 4 bases from V and 8 bases from J, with 15 bases between.

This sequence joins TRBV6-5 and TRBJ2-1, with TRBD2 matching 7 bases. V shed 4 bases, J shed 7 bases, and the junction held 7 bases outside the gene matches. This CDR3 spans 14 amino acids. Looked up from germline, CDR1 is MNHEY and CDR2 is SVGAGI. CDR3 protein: CASSFGWGGNEQFF. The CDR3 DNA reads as TGTGCCAGCAGTTTCGGGTGGGGGGGGAATGAGCAGTTCTTC.

The CDR3 is CASIQRGGTDTQYF. CDR3 in DNA: TGTGCCAGCATTCAGCGGGGGGGCACAGATACGCAGTATTTT. The chain employs TRBV28 and TRBJ2-3, with 9 bases aligning to TRBD2. The CDR3 is 14 amino acids. V was clipped by 7 bases and J by 1 base; unmatched bases: 3. In germline, CDR1 is MDHEN, CDR2 SYDVKM.

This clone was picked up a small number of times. CDR3 nucleotides: TGTGCCAGCAGCTTGGTAGGGGTCAGCTATGGCTACACCTTC. Amino acids: CASSLVGVSYGYTF. The chain links TRBV5-6 to TRBJ1-2; D perhaps matches TRBD1 (5 bases). V shed 0 bases and J shed 4 bases, with 10 bases lying between them. CDR1 SGHDT and CDR2 YYEEEE come from the germline V gene. The CDR3 sequence is 14 residues long.

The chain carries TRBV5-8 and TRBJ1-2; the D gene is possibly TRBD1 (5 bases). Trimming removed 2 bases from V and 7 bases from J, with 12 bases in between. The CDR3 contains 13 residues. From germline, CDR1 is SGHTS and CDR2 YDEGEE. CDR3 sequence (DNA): TGTGCCAGCAGCTTTGTTGGGGCTGGTGGCTACACCTTC. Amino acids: CASSFVGAGGYTF.

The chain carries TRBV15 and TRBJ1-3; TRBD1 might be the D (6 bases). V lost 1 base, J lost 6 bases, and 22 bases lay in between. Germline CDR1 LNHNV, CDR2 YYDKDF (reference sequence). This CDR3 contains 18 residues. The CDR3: CATSRANGWTVGLNTIYF. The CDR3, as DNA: TGTGCCACCAGCAGAGCTAACGGATGGACAGTTGGCTTAAACACCATATATTTT.

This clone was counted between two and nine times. The CDR3 nucleotides are TGTGCCAGCAGTGTTAAGGCAGGGGGCTCGGGGGAGCAGTACTTC. Protein: CASSVKAGGSGEQYF. The rearrangement joins TRBV9 to TRBJ2-7; 8 bases fit TRBD1. The CDR3 consists of 15 residues. The germline CDR1 and CDR2 sequences are SGDLS and YYNGEE. Germline trimming cut 5 bases from V and 7 bases from J; bases unmatched to any gene: 14.

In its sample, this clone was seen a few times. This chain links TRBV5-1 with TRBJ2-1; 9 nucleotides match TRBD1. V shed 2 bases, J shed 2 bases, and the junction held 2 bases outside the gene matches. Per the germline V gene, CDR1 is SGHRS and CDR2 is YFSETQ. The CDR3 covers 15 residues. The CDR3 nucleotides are TGCGCCAGCAGCTTAAGACAGGGGGCCTACAATGAGCAGTTCTTC. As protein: CASSLRQGAYNEQFF.

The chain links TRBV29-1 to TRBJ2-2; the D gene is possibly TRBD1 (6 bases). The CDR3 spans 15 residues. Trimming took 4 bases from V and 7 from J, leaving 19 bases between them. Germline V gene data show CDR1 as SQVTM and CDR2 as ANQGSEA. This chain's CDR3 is CSVAPGPGQYGELFF. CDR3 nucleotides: TGCAGCGTTGCTCCGGGCCCGGGACAATACGGGGAGCTGTTTTTT.

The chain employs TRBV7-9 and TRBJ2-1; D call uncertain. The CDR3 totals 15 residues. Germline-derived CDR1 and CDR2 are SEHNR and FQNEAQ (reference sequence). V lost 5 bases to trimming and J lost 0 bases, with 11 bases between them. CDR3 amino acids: CASSIGQRSYNEQFF. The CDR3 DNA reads TGTGCCAGCAGCATCGGTCAGCGCTCCTACAATGAGCAGTTCTTC.

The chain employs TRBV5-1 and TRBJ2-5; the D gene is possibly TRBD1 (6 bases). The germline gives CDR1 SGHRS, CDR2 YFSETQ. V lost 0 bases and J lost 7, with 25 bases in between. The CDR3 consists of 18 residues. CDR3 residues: CASSLGNRVFGADVTQYF. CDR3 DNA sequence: TGCGCCAGCAGCTTGGGGAACAGGGTCTTCGGGGCGGATGTGACCCAGTACTTC.